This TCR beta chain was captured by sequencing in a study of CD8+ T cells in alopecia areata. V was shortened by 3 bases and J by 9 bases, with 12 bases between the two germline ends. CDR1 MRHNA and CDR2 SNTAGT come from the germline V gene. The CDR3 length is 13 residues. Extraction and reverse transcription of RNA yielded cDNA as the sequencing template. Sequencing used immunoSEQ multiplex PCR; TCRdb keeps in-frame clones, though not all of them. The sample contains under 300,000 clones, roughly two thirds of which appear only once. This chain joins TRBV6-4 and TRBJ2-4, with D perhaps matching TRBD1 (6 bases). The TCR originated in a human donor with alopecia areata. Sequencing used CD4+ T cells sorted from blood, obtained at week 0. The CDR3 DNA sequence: TGTGCCAGCAGTGAGGGGGCAGGGAGCATTCAGTACTTC. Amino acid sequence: CASSEGAGSIQYF.